This entry lists 14 T cell receptor beta chains sequenced from one sample in a study of cytomegalovirus exposure and HLA in healthy donors. PCR used 60 Vbeta primers and 13 Jbeta primers. Sequencing used immunoSEQ multiplex PCR; TCRdb keeps in-frame clones, though not all of them. The sample holds more than 150,000 clones, 77% seen once. The sample was PBMCs. The source of these receptors is a man between 18 and 29 years old in good health and CMV-seronegative.

Only a few counts were recorded for this clone. The V call is TRBV5-1, the J call TRBJ2-7, with a tentative D call TRBD2 (7 bases). The CDR3 runs to 16 residues. Germline CDR1 and CDR2: SGHRS and YFSETQ. V lost 1 base to trimming and J lost 4 bases, with 18 bases between them. CDR3 coding DNA: TGCGCCAGCAGCTTGATATCCGGGGGGCCGCAGTACGAGCAGTACTTC. It translates to CASSLISGGPQYEQYF.

Of note for this clone: An end of the junction differs from the germline gene, which may be a read error. DNA of the CDR3: TGTTCCAGCAGCACGAGCGAACTAGCCAAAAACATTCAGTACTTC. Protein product: CSSSTSELAKNIQYF. The rearrangement uses TRBV7-9 and TRBJ2-4; no firm D call. This CDR3 has 15 amino acids. Germline V gene data show CDR1 as SEHNR and CDR2 as FQNEAQ (reference sequence).

V is TRBV11-3 and J is TRBJ2-3; the match to TRBD2 covers 13 bases. Trimming at V came to 1 base and at J to 0 bases, leaving 1 base not matched to a gene. The CDR3 consists of 17 residues. The germline gives CDR1 SGHNT, CDR2 YENEEA. Written as DNA, the CDR3 is TGTGCCAGCAGCTTAGGGACTAGCGGGGGTAGCACAGATACGCAGTATTTT. Its protein product is CASSLGTSGGSTDTQYF.

V and J are TRBV7-2 and TRBJ2-1, with 13 positions matching TRBD2. CDR1 is SGHTA, CDR2 FQGNSA, per germline. With 5 bases clipped from V and 4 bases from J, the junction kept 11 bases outside the gene matches. This CDR3 has 18 amino acids. The CDR3 protein is CASSQFGLAGVVYNEQFF. The DNA of the CDR3 is TGTGCCAGCAGCCAATTCGGACTAGCGGGAGTGGTTTACAATGAGCAGTTCTTC.

This clone was detected only a few times. The J gene is TRBJ2-2, the V gene TRBV5-1; TRBD2 matches at 15 bases. CDR3 size: 18 residues. Germline V gene sequence: CDR1 SGHRS, CDR2 YFSETQ. The J segment lost 5 bases and the V segment lost 3 bases, leaving 8 bases of the junction unmatched. CDR3 sequence reads: CASSSGLAGGRGTGELFF. In nucleotides, the CDR3 is TGCGCCAGCAGCTCAGGACTAGCGGGAGGGCGAGGAACCGGGGAGCTGTTTTTT.

In this sample, this clone turned up a few times. The CDR3 reads CASSHDPGTGGNTIYF. The CDR3 DNA sequence: TGCGCCAGCAGCCACGACCCAGGGACAGGGGGAAACACCATATATTTT. V and J are TRBV4-3 and TRBJ1-3, with 9 nucleotides matching TRBD1. This CDR3 is 16 amino acids long. V gave up 3 bases and J gave up 4 bases; unmatched junction bases: 7. In germline, CDR1 is LGHNA, CDR2 YSLEER.

V and J are TRBV6-5 and TRBJ1-6; 7 nucleotides agree with TRBD1. The CDR3 consists of 14 residues. The germline CDR1 and CDR2 sequences are MNHEY and SVGAGI. The V and J ends lost 6 bases and 6 bases, in that order; junction bases with no gene match: 5. The CDR3 here is CASRTGVSNSPLHF. The CDR3 coding sequence is TGTGCCAGCAGAACAGGGGTTAGTAATTCACCCCTCCACTTT.

About this clone itself: At the DNA level, this CDR3 is encoded by other sequences in the same sample as well. This rearrangement joins TRBV7-2 to TRBJ2-7; 10 nucleotides line up with TRBD2. Germline V gene lookup returns CDR1 SGHTA and CDR2 FQGNSA. The trim removed 5 bases at V and 4 bases at J, leaving 8 bases unmatched. CDR3 length: 15 amino acids. CDR3 sequence: CASSPRTSGSYEQYF. The CDR3 coding sequence is TGTGCCAGCAGCCCCCGGACTAGCGGCTCATACGAGCAGTACTTC. The full variable domain, rest sourced from reference TRBV7-2 and TRBJ2-7, is GAGVSQSPSNKVTEKGKDVELRCDPISGHTALYWYRQSLGQGLEFLIYFQGNSAPDKSGLPSDRFSAERTGGSVSTLTIQRTQQEDSAVYLCASSPRTSGSYEQYFGPGTRLTVT.

This chain links TRBV6-1 with TRBJ2-5, with 10 bases fitting TRBD1. The DNA end is a closer match to TRBJ2-7, so the J assignment may be wrong. Germline V gene data show CDR1 as MNHNS and CDR2 as SASEGT. The CDR3 spans 15 residues. The DNA for the CDR3 is TGTGCCACCAATACCGCCGGGACAGGGGCCTACGAGCAGTACTTC. Residues: CATNTAGTGAYEQYF.

The chain carries TRBV27 and TRBJ1-4, with D hard to call. The CDR3 length is 18 residues. The V end lost 6 bases, the J end lost 1 base, and 21 bases lay between the germline ends. Germline V gene lookup returns CDR1 MNHEY and CDR2 SMNVEV (reference sequence). The CDR3 loop is CASSSLDEFARTNEKLFF. The CDR3 coding sequence is TGTGCCAGCAGCTCACTAGACGAGTTCGCCCGAACTAATGAAAAACTGTTTTTT.

This chain joins TRBV30 and TRBJ2-3; 10 positions agree with TRBD2. The CDR3 contains 14 residues. Trimming took 4 bases from V and 2 from J; bases not matched to a gene: 3. Germline CDR1 is GTSNPN and CDR2 is SVGIG (reference sequence). The CDR3 here is CAWTLAGVTDTQYF. The CDR3 coding sequence is TGTGCCTGGACCCTAGCGGGGGTCACAGATACGCAGTATTTT.

This clone was recorded once. Here the CDR3 omits its conserved ending phenylalanine or tryptophan, so a read error is the likely source. The J gene is TRBJ2-7, the V gene TRBV9, with D perhaps matching TRBD1 (5 bases). V lost 0 bases, J lost 1 base, and 8 bases lay in between. CDR3 length equals 14 residues. CDR1 and CDR2 from the germline V gene are SGDLS and YYNGEE. This chain's CDR3 is CASSVEGMSYEQYL. Here the CDR3 DNA reads TGTGCCAGCAGCGTAGAGGGGATGTCCTACGAGCAGTACCTC.

This clone was recorded many times. This rearrangement joins TRBV2 to TRBJ1-6; 9 nucleotides align to TRBD1. V dropped 4 bases and J dropped 6; count of bases not matched to a gene: 4. Germline-derived CDR1 and CDR2 are SNHLY and FYNNEI. The CDR3 contains 15 residues. The CDR3 region has the DNA TGTGCCAGCAGTGTACAGGGGGCGGTTAATTCACCCCTCCACTTT. Translated: CASSVQGAVNSPLHF.

This chain joins TRBV18 and TRBJ1-1; 7 positions match TRBD1. The V gene end was trimmed by 4 bases and the J gene end by 6 bases; junction bases not matched to a gene: 8. The CDR3 has 14 amino acids. Germline CDR1 KGHSH, CDR2 LQKENI. CDR3 loop: CASSQDRKGAEAFF. CDR3 coding DNA: TGTGCCAGCTCACAGGACAGGAAAGGGGCTGAAGCTTTCTTT.